Below are 20 T cell receptor beta chains sequenced from a single sample in a study of T cells in Graves' hyperthyroidism and ophthalmopathy. What was amplified from RNA transcripts were TCR beta CDR3 regions. The study used the HTBI primer set for a first-round RT-PCR of the TCR CDR3. TCRdb re-analysed the multiplex PCR reads in MiXCR, keeping a single row per CDR3 protein. The sample shows under 750,000 distinct CDR3 sequences, 18% of them seen only once. Specimen: blood. All receptors come from a woman aged 45-65 years with Graves' hyperthyroidism that later progressed to Graves' ophthalmopathy.

The chain carries TRBV6-9 and TRBJ1-5, with a weak D call TRBD1 (6 bases). Germline V gives CDR1 MNHGY, CDR2 SVAAGI. V was shortened by 0 bases and J by 5 bases, with 8 bases between the two germline ends. The length of the CDR3 is 14 residues. This CDR3 is CASSYSGADQPQHF. For the CDR3, the DNA is TGTGCCAGCAGTTATTCGGGGGCAGATCAGCCCCAGCATTTT.

A few counts support this clonotype. This CDR3 is CASSFDTDEEAFF. Here the CDR3 DNA reads TGCGCCAGCAGCTTTGATACAGATGAAGAAGCTTTCTTT. V is TRBV5-1 and J is TRBJ1-1; D is uncertain. The CDR3 totals 13 residues. Germline CDR1 is SGHRS and CDR2 is YFSETQ. V shed 2 bases and J shed 8 bases, with 13 bases lying between them.

This chain joins TRBV6-2 or TRBV6-3 and TRBJ1-2, with 8 nucleotides matching TRBD1. The CDR3 is 13 amino acids. The germline CDR1 and CDR2 sequences are MNHEY and SVGEGT. The V segment lost 6 bases and the J segment 6 bases; nucleotides outside the gene matches: 6. The CDR3 is CASSRTGRHGYTF. For the CDR3, the DNA is TGTGCCAGCAGCCGGACAGGGCGGCATGGCTACACCTTC.

This clonotype was seen only once. The chain has TRBV6-2 or TRBV6-3 and TRBJ2-3; 7 positions agree with TRBD1. Germline trimming cut 0 bases from V and 0 bases from J; bases unmatched to any gene: 6. Germline lookup yields CDR1 MNHEY and CDR2 SVGEGT. The CDR3 is made up of 17 amino acids. The CDR3, as DNA: TGTGCCAGCAGTTACTCGGTAACAGGGGAAAGCACAGATACGCAGTATTTT. Translation: CASSYSVTGESTDTQYF.

V is TRBV5-1 and J is TRBJ1-3; TRBD1 matches at 7 bases. Germline V lookup: CDR1 SGHRS, CDR2 YFSETQ. This CDR3 has 14 residues. V trimming: 3 bases; J trimming: 4 bases; junction bases outside the gene matches: 4. DNA for the CDR3: TGCGCCAGCAGCTGGGGACAGAGAGGAAACACCATATATTTT. Translating it yields CASSWGQRGNTIYF. Together with reference TRBV5-1 and TRBJ1-3, the CDR3 gives the full variable domain: KAGVTQTPRYLIKTRGQQVTLSCSPISGHRSVSWYQQTPGQGLQFLFEYFSETQRNKGNFPGRFSGRQFSNSRSEMNVSTLELGDSALYLCASSWGQRGNTIYFGEGSWLTVV.

This clonotype was observed many times. The rearrangement joins TRBV3-1 to TRBJ1-3; D gene ambiguous. The CDR3 is 14 amino acids. Trimming shortened V by 0 bases and J by 3 bases, and 6 bases separated the two germline ends. Germline V gene data show CDR1 as LGHDT and CDR2 as YNNKEL (reference sequence). This chain's CDR3 is CASSQELNGNTIYF. The DNA for the CDR3 is TGTGCCAGCAGCCAAGAGCTTAATGGAAACACCATATATTTT.

This clonotype was detected ten times or more. This chain uses TRBV2 with TRBJ2-1; 13 positions agree with TRBD2. Germline CDR1 is SNHLY and CDR2 is FYNNEI. The CDR3 is 17 amino acids. The V gene end was trimmed by 7 bases and the J gene end by 0 bases; junction bases not matched to a gene: 6. DNA for the CDR3: TGTGCCAGCAAGACTAGCGGGGGGCCGAGCTCCTACAATGAGCAGTTCTTC. It translates to CASKTSGGPSSYNEQFF.

Only a few counts were recorded for this clonotype. The chain recombines TRBV2 with TRBJ1-2; TRBD1 agrees at 9 bases. The J segment lost 8 bases and the V segment lost 9 bases, leaving 13 bases of the junction unmatched. The CDR3 loop spans 14 amino acids. The germline gives CDR1 SNHLY, CDR2 FYNNEI. CDR3 sequence reads: CASSWGQGTSGYTF. The CDR3 DNA follows: TGTGCCAGTAGCTGGGGACAGGGAACTAGCGGCTACACCTTC.

A few counts support this clonotype. The chain joins TRBV6-1 to TRBJ1-1; 7 nucleotides line up with TRBD1. V dropped 2 bases and J dropped 4; count of bases not matched to a gene: 13. Germline V gene sequence: CDR1 MNHNS, CDR2 SASEGT. This CDR3 is built from 17 residues. CDR3 in amino acids: CASSEHLTGTLGTEAFF. Here the CDR3 DNA reads TGTGCCAGCAGTGAACACCTGACAGGGACCCTGGGCACTGAAGCTTTCTTT.

This clonotype was seen a few times. The chain links TRBV2 to TRBJ1-4; perhaps TRBD1 as D (5 bases). The CDR3 covers 15 residues. Trimming stripped 6 bases from V and 0 bases from J, with 11 bases between. Per germline, CDR1 SNHLY and CDR2 FYNNEI. The CDR3: CASSAMTATNEKLFF. The CDR3 coding sequence is TGTGCCAGCAGCGCCATGACAGCAACTAATGAAAAACTGTTTTTT.

This clonotype showed up many times. The CDR3, as DNA: TGCAGCGTTGAAGATGGGACAGGCTACGAGCAGTACTTC. It encodes CSVEDGTGYEQYF. The gene calls are TRBV29-1 and TRBJ2-7, with 8 bases identical to TRBD1. Trimming at V came to 0 bases and at J to 3 bases, leaving 1 base not matched to a gene. The CDR3 covers 13 residues. Germline lookup yields CDR1 SQVTM and CDR2 ANQGSEA.

This clonotype was detected ten times or more. The chain carries TRBV7-2 and TRBJ2-3; D may be TRBD2 (7 bases). The CDR3 runs 16 residues. From germline, CDR1 is SGHTA and CDR2 FQGNSA. Trimming shortened V by 2 bases and J by 5 bases, and 17 bases separated the two germline ends. CDR3 DNA: TGTGCCAGCAGCTTAACGGATGGGGGGGCGAAAGATACGCAGTATTTT. Protein product: CASSLTDGGAKDTQYF.

This clonotype was seen only a few times. The rearrangement uses TRBV9 and TRBJ2-1; TRBD1 matches at 11 bases. V lost 0 bases to trimming and J lost 4 bases; unmatched junction nucleotides: 3. CDR3 size: 16 residues. Germline V gene sequence: CDR1 SGDLS, CDR2 YYNGEE. The CDR3: CASSVVGQGGYNEQFF. DNA of the CDR3: TGTGCCAGCAGCGTAGTGGGACAGGGGGGGTACAATGAGCAGTTCTTC.

This clonotype appeared a few times. This rearrangement joins TRBV4-1 to TRBJ2-3; D may correspond to TRBD1 or TRBD2 (6 bases each). V gave up 1 base and J gave up 3 bases, with 17 bases separating them. The CDR3 length is 17 residues. From germline, CDR1 is MGHRA and CDR2 YSYEKL. CDR3 coding DNA: TGCGCCAGCAGCCAAGCAAGAGTGGGGGGCGCAACAGATACGCAGTATTTT. Amino acids: CASSQARVGGATDTQYF.

This clonotype was observed many times. The J gene is TRBJ2-7, the V gene TRBV20-1, with D uncertain. The CDR3 covers 14 residues. The V gene lost 1 base and the J gene lost 0 bases, with 10 bases spanning the gap. From germline, CDR1 is DFQATT and CDR2 SNEGSKA (reference sequence). The CDR3 nucleotides are TGCAGTGCTAGAGGTGGACCGCGCTCCTACGAGCAGTACTTC. Translating it yields CSARGGPRSYEQYF.

The chain combines TRBV6-1 with TRBJ2-5; the D call may be TRBD1 or TRBD2 (5 bases each). CDR1 and CDR2 from the germline V gene are MNHNS and SASEGT. V lost 5 bases and J lost 0, with 16 bases in between. This CDR3 comprises 16 residues. The CDR3 DNA reads TGTGCCAGCAGTTCCCCTATCGGGGCGAACCAAGAGACCCAGTACTTC. The encoded protein is CASSSPIGANQETQYF.

This chain uses TRBV10-3 with TRBJ1-1; 8 nucleotides line up with TRBD1. CDR1 and CDR2 (germline): ENHRY, SYGVKD. J gave up 5 bases and V 7 bases, and 9 bases lay outside the gene matches. The CDR3 spans 14 residues. CDR3 in amino acids: CAIIRDRGWTEAFF. CDR3 sequence (DNA): TGTGCCATCATCCGAGACAGGGGTTGGACTGAAGCTTTCTTT.

This clonotype was detected ten times or more. This chain joins TRBV7-3 and TRBJ2-3, with TRBD2 identical over 7 bases. J was trimmed by 5 bases and V by 0 bases; bases with no gene match: 5. There are 15 residues in the CDR3. CDR1 SGHTA and CDR2 FQGTGA come from the germline V gene. The CDR3, as DNA: TGTGCCAGCAGCTTAACGGCGGGGGATTTAGATACGCAGTATTTT. Encoded protein: CASSLTAGDLDTQYF.

The J gene is TRBJ1-2, the V gene TRBV20-1; no clear D gene. The CDR3 has 13 amino acids. Trimming took 3 bases from V and 2 from J, leaving 10 bases between them. Germline CDR1 and CDR2: DFQATT and SNEGSKA (reference sequence). CDR3 coding DNA: TGCAGTGCTAGTGTGACCGGGAACTATGGCTACACCTTC. Translated, it gives CSASVTGNYGYTF.

This clonotype was recorded a few times. The chain carries TRBV29-1 and TRBJ2-5; TRBD2 matches at 8 bases. Germline CDR1 is SQVTM and CDR2 is ANQGSEA. The V gene end was trimmed by 1 base and the J gene end by 5 bases; junction bases not matched to a gene: 6. The CDR3 length is 14 residues. CDR3 coding DNA: TGCAGCGTTGAAGTCAGGACTAGCACGGAGACCCAGTACTTC. It specifies CSVEVRTSTETQYF.